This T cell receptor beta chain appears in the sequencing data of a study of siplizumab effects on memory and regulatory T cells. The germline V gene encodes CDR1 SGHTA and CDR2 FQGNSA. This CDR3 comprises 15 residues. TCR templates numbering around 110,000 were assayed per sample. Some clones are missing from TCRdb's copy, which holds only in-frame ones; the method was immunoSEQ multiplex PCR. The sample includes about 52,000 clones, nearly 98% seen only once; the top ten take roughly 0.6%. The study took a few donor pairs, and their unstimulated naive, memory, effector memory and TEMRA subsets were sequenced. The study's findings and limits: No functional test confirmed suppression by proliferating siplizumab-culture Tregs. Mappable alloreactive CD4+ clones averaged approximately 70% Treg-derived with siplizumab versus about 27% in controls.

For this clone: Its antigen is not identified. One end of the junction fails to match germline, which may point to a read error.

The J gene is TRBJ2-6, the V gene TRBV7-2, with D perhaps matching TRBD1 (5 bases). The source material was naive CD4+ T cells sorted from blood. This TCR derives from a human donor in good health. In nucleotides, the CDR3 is TGTGCCAGCGACCTTTTTGCCTCTGGGGCCACCGTCCTGACTTTC. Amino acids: CASDLFASGATVLTF. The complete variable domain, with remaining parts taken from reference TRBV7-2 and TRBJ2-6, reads GAGVSQSPSNKVTEKGKDVELRCDPISGHTALYWYRQSLGQGLEFLIYFQGNSAPDKSGLPSDRFSAERTGGSVSTLTIQRTQQEDSAVYLCASDLFASGATVLTFGAGSRLTVL.